This TCR beta chain was sequenced for a study of blood T cells in healthy people across ages. The study, taken as a whole, reports: Conclusively comparing naive with antigen-experienced cells was impossible with unsorted PBMCs.

This clonotype showed up just once. The antigen is undetermined. The junction shows a germline mismatch at one end, possibly a read error. It was with a sample-barcoded 5' primer and a J-beta primer mix that a second PCR of about 7 to 12 cycles was run. A tag from a template-switch adaptor with 12 random nucleotides marked each cDNA molecule. Individual samples furnished no less than 2.5 million CDR3-containing paired-end reads apiece. MiXCR was run by TCRdb on the 5' RACE reads, yielding one entry per CDR3 protein. The top ten hold less than 2.5% of the sample, which has 1.5 million to 2 million distinct CDR3 sequences, about 50% seen once. The CDR3 sequence is 13 residues long. Germline assignment: CDR1 SEHNR and CDR2 FQNEAQ (reference sequence). With each sample, at least 5 micrograms of total RNA were extracted.

The chain joins TRBV7-9 to TRBJ1-2; a possible D gene is TRBD1 (5 bases). This receptor was obtained from a woman between 35 and 50 years old in good health. The sequenced sample consisted of blood. The CDR3 sequence is CACSLEQAYGYTF. In nucleotides, the CDR3 is TGTGCCTGCAGCTTAGAACAGGCCTATGGCTACACCTTC.